This T cell receptor beta chain was documented in a study of control samples from healthy donors and cancer patients. Libraries were prepared by immunoSEQ multiplex PCR; TCRdb keeps only in-frame clonotypes and omits some of them. The repertoire consists of about 92,000 clones, with around 80% occurring once and the leading ten covering approximately 9.8%. The V gene's germline CDR1 is WSHSY and CDR2 SAAADI. The V segment lost 9 bases and the J segment 2 bases; nucleotides outside the gene matches: 4. The CDR3 has 12 residues. The sequence came from a woman aged 55 to 70 in good health. Input material: blood. The chain recombines TRBV10-2 with TRBJ2-7; TRBD2 aligns across 7 bases. CDR3 amino acids: CASASGPYEQYF. Here the CDR3 DNA reads TGCGCCAGTGCTAGCGGCCCCTACGAGCAGTACTTC.